The rows below give T cell receptor beta chains drawn from one sample of a study of CD8 T cells in ankylosing spondylitis. TCRdb reanalysed the 5' RACE reads using MiXCR and keeps one entry per CDR3 protein. The sample yields about 250,000 distinct CDR3 sequences, around 25% seen once. The sequenced material came from blood, either unsorted or a sorted T cell fraction (not recorded which). Receptors originate from a male donor with ankylosing spondylitis or in good health (not recorded which). CDR3s include the opening cysteine and the closing phenylalanine or tryptophan. Fields, in order: clone size, J gene, V gene, D gene, CDR3 protein, CDR3 DNA. D genes are given only for firm matches. Not all rows give a size; the values are once, few, many and, for expanded clones, a class.

clone size: many
J gene: TRBJ1-4
V gene: TRBV20-1
D gene: -
CDR3 protein: CSASFGINEKLFF
CDR3 DNA: TGCAGTGCTAGTTTTGGGATTAATGAAAAACTGTTTTTT

clone size: few
J gene: TRBJ2-3
V gene: TRBV3-1
D gene: -
CDR3 protein: CASSQEVGADTQYF
CDR3 DNA: TGTGCCAGCAGCCAAGAAGTAGGAGCAGATACGCAGTATTTT

clone size: many
J gene: TRBJ2-7
V gene: TRBV29-1
D gene: TRBD1
CDR3 protein: CSVLGTGVSYEQYF
CDR3 DNA: TGCAGCGTTCTGGGGACAGGGGTATCCTACGAGCAGTACTTC

clone size: many
J gene: TRBJ2-5
V gene: TRBV20-1
D gene: TRBD2
CDR3 protein: CSAHKLAGVETQYF
CDR3 DNA: TGCAGTGCGCACAAACTAGCGGGGGTGGAGACCCAGTACTTC

clone size: many
J gene: TRBJ2-4
V gene: TRBV2
D gene: -
CDR3 protein: CASTRSVADKNIQYF
CDR3 DNA: TGTGCCAGCACCCGGTCTGTTGCAGACAAAAACATTCAGTACTTC

clone size: -
J gene: TRBJ2-5
V gene: TRBV5-4
D gene: -
CDR3 protein: CASSLDPEPGETQYF
CDR3 DNA: TGTGCCAGCAGCTTGGATCCGGAGCCAGGGGAGACCCAGTACTTC

clone size: few
J gene: TRBJ2-1
V gene: TRBV4-2
D gene: TRBD2
CDR3 protein: CASSQTLGTSGYNEQFF
CDR3 DNA: TGTGCCAGCAGCCAAACCTTGGGGACTAGCGGGTACAATGAGCAGTTCTTC

clone size: many
J gene: TRBJ2-1
V gene: TRBV2
D gene: -
CDR3 protein: CASRGESSYNEQFF
CDR3 DNA: TGTGCCAGCAGGGGGGAGAGCTCCTACAATGAGCAGTTCTTC

clone size: many
J gene: TRBJ1-6
V gene: TRBV20-1
D gene: -
CDR3 protein: CSARPFRGSKTLHF
CDR3 DNA: TGCAGTGCTAGACCCTTTCGAGGCTCCAAAACCCTCCACTTT

clone size: few
J gene: TRBJ2-3
V gene: TRBV6-1
D gene: TRBD2
CDR3 protein: CASTNQRGHTDTQYF
CDR3 DNA: TGTGCCAGCACTAACCAGCGGGGGCACACAGATACGCAGTATTTT

clone size: many
J gene: TRBJ2-7
V gene: TRBV6-1
D gene: -
CDR3 protein: CASSHLIKTGSEQYF
CDR3 DNA: TGTGCCAGCAGCCACCTTATAAAAACAGGGAGCGAGCAGTACTTC

clone size: many
J gene: TRBJ2-3
V gene: TRBV20-1
D gene: TRBD2
CDR3 protein: CSARDLGGGARGTQYF
CDR3 DNA: TGCAGTGCTAGAGATCTCGGCGGGGGGGCCCGCGGTACGCAGTATTTT

clone size: few
J gene: TRBJ1-3
V gene: TRBV7-2
D gene: -
CDR3 protein: CASSLSTGNTIYF
CDR3 DNA: TGTGCCAGCAGCCTATCGACTGGAAACACCATATATTTT

clone size: many
J gene: TRBJ1-1
V gene: TRBV4-1
D gene: TRBD1
CDR3 protein: CASSQPGQGTEAFF
CDR3 DNA: TGCGCCAGCAGCCAACCGGGACAGGGGACTGAAGCTTTCTTT

clone size: few
J gene: TRBJ2-1
V gene: TRBV20-1
D gene: -
CDR3 protein: CSARVGDGGYNEQFF
CDR3 DNA: TGCAGTGCCAGAGTCGGGGATGGGGGTTACAATGAGCAGTTCTTC

clone size: many
J gene: TRBJ2-1
V gene: TRBV7-3
D gene: TRBD1
CDR3 protein: CASSKPGQGRNEQFF
CDR3 DNA: TGTGCCAGCAGCAAACCGGGACAGGGGAGGAATGAGCAGTTCTTC

clone size: many
J gene: TRBJ2-2
V gene: TRBV21-1
D gene: -
CDR3 protein: CASSNESSPGELFF
CDR3 DNA: TGTGCCAGCAGCAACGAAAGTAGCCCCGGGGAGCTGTTTTTT

clone size: -
J gene: TRBJ2-3
V gene: TRBV20-1
D gene: -
CDR3 protein: CSASLGLEGTQYF
CDR3 DNA: TGCAGTGCTAGCTTGGGACTGGAGGGTACGCAGTATTTT